This T cell receptor (beta chain) comes out of a study of identifying expanded T cells in peripheral blood. Healthy donors had no documented immune events, such as infections, while sampled. Only in-frame clones appear in the TCRdb table, and some are missing; sequencing was by immunoSEQ multiplex PCR. Of some 93,000 clones in the sample, 88% were seen once. The CDR3 consists of 16 residues. The germline V and J ends were trimmed by 3 bases and 4 bases, with 18 bases remaining between them. CDR1 is SGHAT and CDR2 is FQNNGV in the germline V gene. Comment on this clone: Its target is unknown.

Study results and limitations: Differentially abundant clones: approximately 1.3 between replicates, about 15 at around 2 weeks, approximately 19 at four. Across healthy donors, higher total template counts meant significantly greater approximately 2-week count variance.

The V gene is TRBV11-2, the J gene TRBJ2-5; tentative D call: TRBD2 (6 bases). The sequence was collected from a person aged 18-70 years in good health. Sequenced: blood. CDR3 amino acids: CASSFSSHPGGETQYF. The CDR3 DNA is TGTGCCAGCAGCTTTTCAAGTCACCCCGGGGGAGAGACCCAGTACTTC.